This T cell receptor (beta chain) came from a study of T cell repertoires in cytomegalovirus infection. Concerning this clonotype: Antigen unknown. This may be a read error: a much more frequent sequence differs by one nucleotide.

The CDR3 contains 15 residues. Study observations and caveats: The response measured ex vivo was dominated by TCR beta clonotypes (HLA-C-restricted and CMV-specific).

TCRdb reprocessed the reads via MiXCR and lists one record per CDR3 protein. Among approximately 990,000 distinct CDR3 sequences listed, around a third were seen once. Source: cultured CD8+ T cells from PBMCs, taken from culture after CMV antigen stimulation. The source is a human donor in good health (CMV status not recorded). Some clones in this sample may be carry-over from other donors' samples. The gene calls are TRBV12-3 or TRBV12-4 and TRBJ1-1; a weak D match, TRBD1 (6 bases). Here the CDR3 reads CANSLTGHGGTEAFF. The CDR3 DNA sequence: TGTGCCAACAGTCTTACAGGGCACGGCGGCACTGAAGCTTTCTTT.